This T cell receptor beta chain is from a study of T cell responses to AZD1222 COVID-19 vaccine. Notes on the study in general: Two doses of AZD1222 preceded a rise in Spike-specific TCR breadth and depth. Of the AZD1222 recipients, only five to seven were seropositive at baseline.

V shed 5 bases and J 5 bases; nucleotides not matched to a gene: 6. Germline assignment: CDR1 MNHEY and CDR2 SMNVEV (reference sequence). This CDR3 comprises 14 residues. Assay: immunoSEQ multiplex PCR; the TCRdb copy retains only in-frame clones and omits some. The sample includes roughly 90,000 clones, around nine tenths of them seen just once. To note about this clone: The target antigen is unknown.

This clonotype was obtained from an adult in good health. This chain links TRBV27 with TRBJ2-1; the match to TRBD2 covers 7 bases. This specimen was peripheral blood, taken on day 0 of MenACWY control vaccination. The CDR3 loop reads CASSTQRDHNEQFF. The CDR3 DNA is TGTGCCAGCAGTACCCAGCGGGACCACAATGAGCAGTTCTTC.